The 28 T cell receptor beta chains reported below all come from one sample, sequenced in a study of cytomegalovirus exposure and HLA in healthy donors. Researchers ran the PCR with 60 Vbeta and 13 Jbeta primers. The protocol was immunoSEQ multiplex PCR, while the TCRdb copy is restricted to in-frame clones and leaves out a portion. The sample includes around 130,000 clones, 84% of them seen just once. Sample: PBMCs. The receptors were gathered from a man aged 45-60 years in good health and CMV-seronegative.

The genes are TRBV7-9 and TRBJ1-5, with TRBD1 matching over 7 bases. CDR3 length: 15 residues. V lost 3 bases, J lost 4 bases, and 6 bases stayed unmatched. Looked up from germline, CDR1 is SEHNR and CDR2 is FQNEAQ (reference sequence). CDR3 sequence: CASSFSGQENQPQHF. In DNA, the CDR3 is TGTGCCAGCAGCTTCTCCGGACAGGAAAATCAGCCCCAGCATTTT.

There are a few counts of this clone. The chain has TRBV7-2 and TRBJ1-6; 9 bases agree with TRBD1. V trimming: 4 bases; J trimming: 6 bases; junction bases outside the gene matches: 7. CDR3 size: 16 residues. Per germline, CDR1 SGHTA and CDR2 FQGNSA. This chain's CDR3 is CASSSRDRVGNSPLHF. The CDR3, as DNA: TGTGCCAGCAGCTCCCGGGACAGGGTCGGTAATTCACCCCTCCACTTT.

This chain links TRBV7-2 with TRBJ2-3; perhaps TRBD1 as D (6 bases). The CDR3 loop spans 16 amino acids. The V gene's germline CDR1 is SGHTA and CDR2 FQGNSA. Deletions cut 3 bases from V and 1 base from J, with 14 bases between. CDR3: CASSFWGRGGTDTQYF. Written as DNA, the CDR3 is TGTGCCAGCAGCTTTTGGGGCAGGGGAGGCACAGATACGCAGTATTTT.

The chain links TRBV4-3 to TRBJ1-2, with no clear D. The CDR3 spans 15 residues. CDR1 LGHNA and CDR2 YSLEER come from the germline V gene. V dropped 0 bases and J dropped 8 bases, with 16 bases sitting between them. The DNA of the CDR3 is TGCGCCAGCAGCCAAGATCTGGCAGCGTTTGACGGCTACACCTTC. Encoded protein: CASSQDLAAFDGYTF.

The V gene is TRBV9, the J gene TRBJ2-5; weak D call: TRBD2 (5 bases). Trimming removed 0 bases at V and 5 bases at J, with 8 bases between. Per the germline V gene, CDR1 is SGDLS and CDR2 is YYNGEE. The CDR3 consists of 13 residues. Here the CDR3 DNA reads TGTGCCAGCAGCGTAGAAGGCGGGGAGACCCAGTACTTC. Amino acids: CASSVEGGETQYF.

V gene TRBV7-2 combines with J gene TRBJ2-1; TRBD2 is a possible D gene (5 bases). Looked up from germline, CDR1 is SGHTA and CDR2 is FQGNSA. The CDR3 spans 12 residues. Trimming left V 3 bases short and J 8 bases short, with 8 bases between. The CDR3 DNA is TGTGCCAGCAGCTTTATGGACTATGAGCAGTTCTTC. It is translated as CASSFMDYEQFF.

As to this clone: Other DNA sequences in this specimen translate into the identical CDR3. The chain couples TRBV27 to TRBJ1-2, with 8 nucleotides matching TRBD1. The CDR3 loop spans 13 amino acids. The V gene's germline CDR1 is MNHEY and CDR2 SMNVEV (reference sequence). V was clipped by 6 bases and J by 6 bases; unmatched bases: 6. The DNA for the CDR3 is TGTGCCAGCAGGAAGGGACAGGTCGATGGCTACACCTTC. This encodes CASRKGQVDGYTF.

This clone was seen a few times. The rearrangement links TRBV4-2 to TRBJ1-3, with 7 bases identical to TRBD1. Germline V gives CDR1 LGHNA, CDR2 YNFKEQ. Trimming took 4 bases from V and 0 from J; bases not matched to a gene: 0. The CDR3 is 14 residues long. The CDR3 DNA reads as TGTGCCAGCAGCCGGGACAGCTCTGGAAACACCATATATTTT. It is translated as CASSRDSSGNTIYF.

This sequence joins TRBV4-2 and TRBJ1-1, with a possible D match to TRBD1 (5 bases). There are 18 residues in the CDR3. Germline V gene data show CDR1 as LGHNA and CDR2 as YNFKEQ. Trimming left V 2 bases short and J 5 bases short, with 24 bases between. CDR3 sequence: CASSQQSNLQDLGTEAFF. CDR3 DNA sequence: TGTGCCAGCAGCCAACAATCAAACCTACAGGATCTGGGGACTGAAGCTTTCTTT.

This chain links TRBV7-9 with TRBJ2-1, with D maybe TRBD2 (7 bases). The length of the CDR3 is 15 residues. Trimming left V 5 bases short and J 9 bases short, with 20 bases between. The germline CDR1 and CDR2 sequences are SEHNR and FQNEAQ (reference sequence). CDR3 bases: TGTGCCAGCAGCCCGCCGGCGGGGGCCCAGGGTGAGCAGTTCTTC. It translates to CASSPPAGAQGEQFF.

The V call is TRBV6-1, the J call TRBJ2-6; D is ambiguous. The ends were cut back, 4 bases at V and 2 bases at J, with 12 bases in the middle. Germline CDR1 MNHNS, CDR2 SASEGT. The CDR3 totals 16 residues. Written as DNA, the CDR3 is TGTGCCAGCAGTGGACCGCGGATGGCTGGGGCCAACGTCCTGACTTTC. Amino acids: CASSGPRMAGANVLTF.

V gene TRBV5-8 combines with J gene TRBJ1-3; maybe TRBD1 (6 bases). This CDR3 has 15 residues. The germline V gene has CDR1 SGHTS and CDR2 YDEGEE. Trimming shortened V by 1 base and J by 0 bases, and 8 bases separated the two germline ends. DNA for the CDR3: TGTGCCAGCAGCTTGACAGGGAACTCTGGAAACACCATATATTTT. Translated: CASSLTGNSGNTIYF.

V and J are TRBV5-1 and TRBJ1-1; tentatively, D is TRBD1 (5 bases). Per the germline V gene, CDR1 is SGHRS and CDR2 is YFSETQ. CDR3 size: 13 residues. The V end was cut by 4 bases, the J end by 6 bases, with 13 bases between. CDR3 nucleotides: TGCGCCAGCAGCCCGGTCGGGGGGGCTGAAGCTTTCTTT. It yields the protein CASSPVGGAEAFF.

This chain joins TRBV9 and TRBJ2-1; TRBD2 matches 7 bases. This CDR3 contains 15 residues. With V trimmed by 4 bases and J by 2 bases, 6 bases remained unmatched. Germline values: CDR1 SGDLS, CDR2 YYNGEE. The CDR3 DNA reads TGTGCCAGCAGCTGGGGGGGGATAACCTACAATGAGCAGTTCTTC. Its translation: CASSWGGITYNEQFF.

The V and J genes are TRBV5-1 and TRBJ2-1; D perhaps matches TRBD1 (6 bases). The CDR3 spans 14 residues. V lost 0 bases to trimming and J lost 8 bases, with 12 bases between them. CDR1 is SGHRS, CDR2 YFSETQ, per germline. Here the CDR3 reads CASSLGQGNDEQFF. The CDR3, as DNA: TGCGCCAGCAGCTTGGGTCAGGGGAACGATGAGCAGTTCTTC.

This chain uses TRBV5-1 with TRBJ1-1; D remains unclear. The CDR3 covers 15 residues. CDR1 and CDR2 from the germline V gene are SGHRS and YFSETQ. Trimming removed 0 bases at V and 6 bases at J, with 15 bases between. The CDR3 nucleotides read TGCGCCAGCAGCTTGGACACTAGCCAGAAGGCTGAAGCTTTCTTT. It specifies CASSLDTSQKAEAFF. The full variable domain, its missing parts supplied by reference TRBV5-1 and TRBJ1-1, is KAGVTQTPRYLIKTRGQQVTLSCSPISGHRSVSWYQQTPGQGLQFLFEYFSETQRNKGNFPGRFSGRQFSNSRSEMNVSTLELGDSALYLCASSLDTSQKAEAFFGQGTRLTVV.

The rearrangement links TRBV5-8 to TRBJ1-6; 7 nucleotides align to TRBD1. CDR1 is SGHTS and CDR2 is YDEGEE in the germline V gene. The CDR3 contains 15 residues. J gave up 4 bases and V 4 bases, and 5 bases lay outside the gene matches. The CDR3 region is CASSPPTGYNSPLHF. DNA of the CDR3: TGTGCCAGCAGCCCGCCGACAGGGTATAATTCACCCCTCCACTTT.

The V call is TRBV13, the J call TRBJ1-2, with 10 bases fitting TRBD1. J lost 4 bases, V lost 4 bases, and 9 bases had no gene match. The germline gives CDR1 PRHDT, CDR2 FYEKMQ (reference sequence). The CDR3 runs 16 residues. CDR3 loop: CASSSATGGLIYGYTF. The CDR3 nucleotides read TGTGCCAGCAGCTCCGCGACAGGGGGCCTAATCTATGGCTACACCTTC.

The chain joins TRBV18 to TRBJ2-2; D ambiguous. Trimming took 2 bases from V and 8 from J, leaving 6 bases between them. Germline lookup yields CDR1 KGHSH and CDR2 LQKENI. This CDR3 spans 12 amino acids. As DNA, the CDR3 is TGTGCCAGCTCACCAATGACAGGGGAGCTGTTTTTT. The encoded protein is CASSPMTGELFF.

The V call is TRBV9, the J call TRBJ2-2; the match to TRBD1 covers 10 bases. The CDR3 has 16 amino acids. CDR1 is SGDLS and CDR2 is YYNGEE in the germline V gene. V lost 3 bases, J lost 5 bases, and 7 bases stayed unmatched. The CDR3 here is CASSAHRDRGTGELFF. The CDR3 nucleotides read TGTGCCAGCAGCGCTCACCGGGACAGGGGAACCGGGGAGCTGTTTTTT.

The chain couples TRBV2 to TRBJ2-3; 8 bases agree with TRBD2. The CDR3 is 12 amino acids. The J segment lost 6 bases and the V segment lost 7 bases, leaving 3 bases of the junction unmatched. CDR1 and CDR2 from the germline V gene are SNHLY and FYNNEI. CDR3 sequence reads: CASNRLADTQYF. The CDR3 coding sequence is TGTGCCAGCAATCGACTAGCGGATACGCAGTATTTT.

The chain carries TRBV29-1 and TRBJ2-5, with a possible D match to TRBD1 (5 bases). Matching the DNA end better, TRBJ2-7 makes the J call doubtful. Germline values: CDR1 SQVTM, CDR2 ANQGSEA. The CDR3 runs 13 residues. The CDR3, as DNA: TGCAGCGTTGCAGGGTACAGGCCCTACGAGCAGTACTTC. It translates to CSVAGYRPYEQYF.

The rearrangement links TRBV29-1 to TRBJ1-1, with TRBD1 identical over 7 bases. Germline trimming cut 5 bases from V and 4 bases from J; bases unmatched to any gene: 4. This CDR3 comprises 12 residues. In germline, CDR1 is SQVTM, CDR2 ANQGSEA. The DNA for the CDR3 is TGCAGCGTTCGACAGGGCGGCACTGAAGCTTTCTTT. Its protein is CSVRQGGTEAFF. The full variable domain, rest sourced from reference TRBV29-1 and TRBJ1-1, is SAVISQKPSRDICQRGTSLTIQCQVDSQVTMMFWYRQQPGQSLTLIATANQGSEATYESGFVIDKFPISRPNLTFSTLTVSNMSPEDSSIYLCSVRQGGTEAFFGQGTRLTVV.

The chain links TRBV7-9 to TRBJ2-5; 7 bases align to TRBD1. From germline, CDR1 is SEHNR and CDR2 FQNEAQ (reference sequence). Unmatched junction bases numbered 8, after V lost 5 bases and J lost 5 bases. The CDR3 totals 14 residues. The CDR3 sequence is CASSADRWQETQYF. The CDR3 region has the DNA TGTGCCAGCAGCGCGGACAGGTGGCAGGAGACCCAGTACTTC.

This chain connects TRBV15 to TRBJ2-2, with D possibly being TRBD1 (6 bases). Between the trimmed V and J ends, which lost 1 base and 4 bases, there was a span of 10 bases. Germline CDR1 LNHNV, CDR2 YYDKDF (reference sequence). The CDR3 length is 15 residues. For the CDR3, the DNA is TGTGCCACCAGCAGAGGAGGGGGATCCACCGGGGAGCTGTTTTTT. Translated, it gives CATSRGGGSTGELFF.

This clone appeared once. The chain couples TRBV19 to TRBJ1-3, with unresolved D. This CDR3 is 11 amino acids long. Germline V gene sequence: CDR1 LNHDA, CDR2 SQIVND (reference sequence). The CDR3 sequence is CVGHSGNTIYF. The CDR3 DNA follows: TGTGTTGGGCACTCTGGAAACACCATATATTTT.

The chain recombines TRBV5-1 with TRBJ2-2, with TRBD2 identical over 7 bases. Germline loops: CDR1 SGHRS, CDR2 YFSETQ. CDR3 length: 18 residues. V lost 3 bases to trimming and J lost 6 bases; unmatched junction nucleotides: 17. CDR3 in amino acids: CASSSTSGGAAGAGELFF. The CDR3 coding sequence is TGCGCCAGCAGCTCCACCTCGGGCGGGGCCGCGGGGGCCGGGGAGCTGTTTTTT.

The J gene is TRBJ2-3, the V gene TRBV2; the D gene is possibly TRBD2 (6 bases). The V gene's germline CDR1 is SNHLY and CDR2 FYNNEI. The V gene lost 7 bases and the J gene lost 2 bases, with 16 bases spanning the gap. This CDR3 spans 15 amino acids. The CDR3 loop is CASTWRGADTDTQYF. DNA for the CDR3: TGTGCCAGCACCTGGCGGGGCGCGGACACAGATACGCAGTATTTT. Filled out from reference TRBV2 and TRBJ2-3, the complete variable domain reads EPEVTQTPSHQVTQMGQEVILRCVPISNHLYFYWYRQILGQKVEFLVSFYNNEISEKSEIFDDQFSVERPDGSNFTLKIRSTKLEDSAMYFCASTWRGADTDTQYFGPGTRLTVL.